The rows below give T cell receptor beta chains drawn from one sample of a study of OX40 agonist ivuxolimab in advanced cancers. Method: immunoSEQ multiplex PCR; TCRdb's copy keeps in-frame clones and lacks some. The table has 76,000 or so clones, about 82% seen once. The source was CD4+ or CD8+ T cells sorted from blood, collected in a trial of the OX40 agonist ivuxolimab. The receptor source for this set is an adult with an advanced solid tumor such as melanoma, head and neck, liver or kidney cancer. Each CDR3 is given without its conserved first and last residue. The D gene is left open where the match is weak.

d_call | j_call | v_call | cdr3_aa
TRBD1 | TRBJ2-5 | TRBV2 | ASSDRESQETQY
TRBD1 | TRBJ2-3 | TRBV10-3 | AISEGQGSTDTQY
NA | TRBJ2-7 | TRBV6-6 | ASSSPLDYEQY
NA | TRBJ1-2 | TRBV25-1 | ASSDLGHYYGYT
NA | TRBJ1-1 | TRBV5-6 | ASSLEGLGNTEAF
NA | TRBJ2-7 | TRBV15 | ATSSPRTYEQY
NA | TRBJ1-3 | TRBV30 | AWSSLGNTIY
TRBD1 | TRBJ1-5 | TRBV7-2 | ASSASGTGGNQPQH
TRBD2 | TRBJ2-5 | TRBV2 | ASSPLAGRGETQY
NA | TRBJ2-5 | TRBV7-2 | ASSLAGLWETQY
NA | TRBJ2-7 | TRBV11-2 | ASSLAGSTLYEQY
NA | TRBJ1-5 | TRBV19 | ASSPGSNQPQH
NA | TRBJ1-1 | TRBV5-1 | ASQVGGTVNTEAF